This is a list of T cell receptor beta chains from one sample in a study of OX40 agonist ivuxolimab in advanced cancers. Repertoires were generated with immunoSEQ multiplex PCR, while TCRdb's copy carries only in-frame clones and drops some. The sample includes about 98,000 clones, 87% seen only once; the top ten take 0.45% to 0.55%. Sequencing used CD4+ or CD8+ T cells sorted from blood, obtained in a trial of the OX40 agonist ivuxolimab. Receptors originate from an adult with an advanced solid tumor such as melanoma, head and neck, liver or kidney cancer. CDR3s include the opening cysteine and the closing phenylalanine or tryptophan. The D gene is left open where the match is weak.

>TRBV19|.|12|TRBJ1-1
CASGKAESEAFF
TGTGCCAGCGGCAAGGCGGAGTCTGAAGCTTTCTTT
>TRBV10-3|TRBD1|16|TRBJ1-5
CAISAGTGDNGQPQHF
TGTGCCATCAGTGCCGGGACAGGGGATAATGGCCAGCCCCAGCATTTT
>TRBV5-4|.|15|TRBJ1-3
CASSLSGASGNTIYF
TGTGCCAGCAGTTTGTCAGGGGCTTCTGGAAACACCATATATTTT
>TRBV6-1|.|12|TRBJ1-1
CASRRMNTEAFF
TGTGCCAGCCGCAGAATGAACACTGAAGCTTTCTTT
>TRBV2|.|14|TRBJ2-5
CASSEGGGRETQYF
TGTGCCAGCAGTGAGGGTGGGGGCAGGGAGACCCAGTACTTC
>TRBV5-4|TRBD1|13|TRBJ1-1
CASSWTGSGGAFF
TGTGCCAGCAGCTGGACAGGGAGTGGTGGAGCTTTCTTT
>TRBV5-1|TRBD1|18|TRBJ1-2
CASSLFSGTGASNYGYTF
TGCGCCAGCAGCCTTTTTTCCGGGACAGGGGCGTCTAACTATGGCTACACCTTC
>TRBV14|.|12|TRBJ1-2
CASSQPNYGYTF
TGTGCCAGCAGCCAGCCGAACTATGGCTACACCTTC
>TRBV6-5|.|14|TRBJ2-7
CASSYSGRPYEQYF
TGTGCCAGCAGTTACTCAGGACGGCCCTACGAGCAGTACTTC
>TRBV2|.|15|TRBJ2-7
CASRKNTGETYEQYF
TGTGCCAGCAGGAAAAACACCGGGGAAACCTACGAGCAGTACTTC
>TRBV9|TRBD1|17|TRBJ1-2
CASSVAPGGRSGYGYTF
TGTGCCAGCAGCGTAGCCCCAGGGGGCAGGTCAGGCTATGGCTACACCTTC
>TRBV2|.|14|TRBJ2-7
CASRRTVQSYEQYF
TGTGCCAGCAGGCGGACAGTTCAATCCTACGAGCAGTACTTC
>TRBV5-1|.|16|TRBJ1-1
CASSLIGGTMNTEAFF
TGCGCCAGCAGCTTGATAGGGGGAACCATGAACACTGAAGCTTTCTTT
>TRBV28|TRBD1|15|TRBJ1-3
CASSSGGAKGNTIYF
TGTGCCAGCAGTTCAGGGGGCGCAAAGGGAAACACCATATATTTT
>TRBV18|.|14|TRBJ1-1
CASSLNSGNTEAFF
TGTGCCAGCTCTCTAAACAGCGGGAACACTGAAGCTTTCTTT
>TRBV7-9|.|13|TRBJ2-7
CASSVRRAGEQYF
TGTGCCAGCAGCGTAAGGAGGGCGGGGGAGCAGTACTTC
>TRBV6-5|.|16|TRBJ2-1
CASGFWGGTTYNEQFF
TGTGCCAGCGGTTTTTGGGGGGGCACAACCTACAATGAGCAGTTCTTC